Included here is one T cell receptor (beta chain) sequence, with context. The junction shows a germline mismatch at one end, possibly a read error. This sample is part of a study of CD8 T cells in Susac syndrome. Looked up from germline, CDR1 is SNHLY and CDR2 is FYNNEI. This CDR3 has 14 amino acids. After extraction with the RNeasy kit, roughly 0.5 to 1 ug of the RNA was reverse transcribed using random hexamers. It was immunoSEQ multiplex PCR that amplified TCR beta CDR3 across 54 Vbeta and 13 Jbeta. TCRdb used MiXCR to reprocess the immunoSEQ multiplex PCR reads, holding one entry per CDR3 protein. The data hold about 120,000 distinct CDR3 sequences, with around 94% observed a single time.

The sequencing input was CD4+ T cells from PBMCs. This receptor was identified in a human donor in good health. This rearrangement joins TRBV2 to TRBJ1-5; D unresolved. The CDR3 is CASGEAGADQPQHF. CDR3 DNA sequence: TGTGCCAGCGGTGAGGCAGGCGCCGATCAGCCCCAGCATTTT. Looking up the rest from reference TRBV2 and TRBJ1-5 gives the full variable domain: EPEVTQTPSHQVTQMGQEVILRCVPISNHLYFYWYRQILGQKVEFLVSFYNNEISEKSEIFDDQFSVERPDGSNFTLKIRSTKLEDSAMYFCASGEAGADQPQHFGDGTRLSIL.